The entry below gives a single TCR beta chain sequence along with its context. Its antigen is unidentified. Deep-level settings were used for running the assay. Produced via immunoSEQ multiplex PCR; TCRdb's table is partial and in-frame only. The table includes 2 million to 3 million clones, over 85% detected once. These data originate in a study of shared clonotypes between healthy human individuals. Broader study findings: Naive CD4 clonotype sharing across a few donors was about 5%.

The length of the CDR3 is 16 residues. Germline CDR1 reads SGHNT; CDR2 reads YYREEE (reference sequence). The ends were cut back, 0 bases at V and 4 bases at J, with 13 bases in the middle. Healthy HIV-negative adults without recent acute infections or vaccinations served as donors. Both subsets, CD45RA+ naive and CD45RA-negative memory, were split from the CD4+ cells. This chain joins TRBV5-4 and TRBJ2-2; D gene uncertain. The material sequenced was naive CD4+ T cells from PBMCs. The subset was: CD45RA+ positively selected. This TCR was recovered from a young man in good health. Some clones in this sample may be carry-over from other donors' samples. CDR3 protein: CASSLGSSAVTGELFF. CDR3 sequence (DNA): TGTGCCAGCAGCTTGGGGTCCTCCGCTGTCACCGGGGAGCTGTTTTTT. The variable domain in full, completed from reference TRBV5-4 and TRBJ2-2, reads ETGVTQSPTHLIKTRGQQVTLRCSSQSGHNTVSWYQQALGQGPQFIFQYYREEENGRGNFPPRFSGLQFPNYSSELNVNALELDDSALYLCASSLGSSAVTGELFFGEGSRLTVL.